This entry lists 2 T cell receptor beta chains sequenced from one sample in a study of early T cells in non-severe SARS-CoV-2 infection. In TCRdb, the 5' RACE reads were re-called with MiXCR into one record per CDR3 protein. The sample shows around 46,000 distinct CDR3 sequences, about 5.6% of them seen only once. Sequencing was carried out using whole blood. The source is an adult who was a healthcare worker with PCR-confirmed SARS-CoV-2 infection or an uninfected control (not recorded which).

The chain combines TRBV12-3 or TRBV12-4 with TRBJ2-1; no clear D. The CDR3 totals 15 residues. V dropped 1 base and J dropped 3 bases, with 10 bases sitting between them. CDR3 region: CASSLGLVFYNEQFF. The CDR3 coding sequence is TGTGCCAGCAGTTTAGGGCTAGTTTTCTACAATGAGCAGTTCTTC.

The table lists this clonotype with many counts. The gene calls are TRBV4-2 and TRBJ1-2; D is unresolved. Between the trimmed V and J ends, which lost 2 bases and 3 bases, there was a span of 7 bases. Germline CDR1 and CDR2: LGHNA and YNFKEQ. This CDR3 is built from 13 residues. Here the CDR3 reads CASSQLADYGYTF. DNA for the CDR3: TGTGCCAGCAGCCAATTGGCGGACTATGGCTACACCTTC.